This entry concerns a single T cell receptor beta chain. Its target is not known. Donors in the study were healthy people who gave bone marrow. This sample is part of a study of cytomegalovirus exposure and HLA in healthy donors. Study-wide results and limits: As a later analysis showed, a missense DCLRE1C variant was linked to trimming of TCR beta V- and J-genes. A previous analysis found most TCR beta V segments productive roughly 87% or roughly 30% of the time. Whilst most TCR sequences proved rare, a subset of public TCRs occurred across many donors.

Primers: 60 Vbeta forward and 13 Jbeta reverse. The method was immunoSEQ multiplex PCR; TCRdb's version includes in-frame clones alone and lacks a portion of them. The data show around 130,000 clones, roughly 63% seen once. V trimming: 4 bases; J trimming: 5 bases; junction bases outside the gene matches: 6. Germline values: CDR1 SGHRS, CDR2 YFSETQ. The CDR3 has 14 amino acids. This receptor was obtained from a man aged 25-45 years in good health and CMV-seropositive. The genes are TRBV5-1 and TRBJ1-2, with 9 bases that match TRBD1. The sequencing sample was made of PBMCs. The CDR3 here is CASSLTGGGYGYTF. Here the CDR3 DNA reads TGCGCCAGCAGCCTGACAGGGGGTGGTTATGGCTACACCTTC.